The present entry profiles one TCR beta chain with its context. Its antigen is unknown. The data originate from a study of T-cell memory formation after mild COVID-19. Regarding the study as a whole: Some responding clones appeared in pre-infection memory, suggesting cross-reactive memory joined.

MiXCR, applied by TCRdb to the 5' RACE reads, yields one record per CDR3 protein. This sample has 550,000 to 600,000 distinct CDR3 sequences, with about 22% found just once. The CDR3 runs to 17 residues. CDR1 is PRHDT and CDR2 is FYEKMQ in the germline V gene (reference sequence). V was pared by 3 bases and J by 0 bases, with 16 bases between. Sequencing was done on a sample of PBMCs or a T cell subset sorted from them (not recorded which). The gene calls are TRBV13 and TRBJ2-3; no clear D gene. This clonotype originated in an adult woman who had mild COVID-19 (a few samples of this study predate the infection). Cell type and time point are not known. The CDR3 bases are TGTGCCAGCAGCTTTAGAGGCAGTGCACTTAGCACAGATACGCAGTATTTT. This codes for CASSFRGSALSTDTQYF.